This entry lists 19 T cell receptor beta chains sequenced from one sample in a study of Ad26.COV2.S vaccination and SARS-CoV-2 variants. Treatment: roughly 18 received Ad26.COV2.S at low or high dose, single or two shots; five or six received placebo; per-sample allocation not given. Specimens were obtained on day 63 following the first vaccine or placebo injection. Some clones are missing from TCRdb's copy, which holds only in-frame ones; the method was immunoSEQ multiplex PCR. In the table there are about 390,000 clones, 70% to 90% of which are singletons. This specimen consisted of peripheral blood, obtained in a trial of Ad26.COV2.S vaccine versus placebo. All receptors come from a person between 18 and 60 years old who received the Ad26.COV2.S COVID-19 vaccine or a placebo.

The V gene is TRBV5-6, the J gene TRBJ2-7; TRBD1 might be the D (6 bases). The length of the CDR3 is 14 residues. CDR1 is SGHDT, CDR2 YYEEEE, per germline. Between the trimmed V and J ends, which lost 0 bases and 6 bases, there was a span of 13 bases. This CDR3 reads CASSLGETGSEQYF. The CDR3 coding sequence is TGTGCCAGCAGCTTGGGGGAGACAGGCTCCGAGCAGTACTTC.

V usage is TRBV5-5 and J usage is TRBJ2-3; D call uncertain. The CDR3 is 14 amino acids. The germline V gene has CDR1 SGHKS and CDR2 YYEKEE (reference sequence). With 6 bases removed from V and 0 bases from J, the gap between germline ends came to 11 bases. The CDR3 spells CASILESSTDTQYF. The CDR3 region has the DNA TGTGCCAGCATCCTTGAGTCTAGCACAGATACGCAGTATTTT. Filled out from reference TRBV5-5 and TRBJ2-3, the complete variable domain reads DAGVTQSPTHLIKTRGQQVTLRCSPISGHKSVSWYQQVLGQGPQFIFQYYEKEERGRGNFPDRFSARQFPNYSSELNVNALLLGDSALYLCASILESSTDTQYFGPGTRLTVL.

The chain carries TRBV12-3 or TRBV12-4 and TRBJ1-1, with D tentatively TRBD1 (5 bases). The V end lost 9 bases, the J end lost 6 bases, and 8 bases lay between the germline ends. The CDR3 consists of 10 residues. Written as DNA, the CDR3 is TGTGCCAGGGGGGGGGCTGAAGCTTTCTTT. Its protein product is CARGGAEAFF.

The J gene is TRBJ2-1, the V gene TRBV6-5; possibly TRBD2 for D (6 bases). The CDR3 runs to 13 residues. V lost 0 bases, J lost 10 bases, and 10 bases lay in between. Germline assignment: CDR1 MNHEY and CDR2 SVGAGI. CDR3 DNA sequence: TGTGCCAGCAGTTACTCACTAGCAGGAGAGCAGTTCTTC. It is translated as CASSYSLAGEQFF.

This sequence joins TRBV6-1 and TRBJ1-1, with no clear D. CDR3 length: 13 amino acids. Germline CDR1 is MNHNS and CDR2 is SASEGT. Trimming took off 0 bases at V and 7 bases at J, with 9 bases between the two ends. The CDR3 protein is CASSEAGLGEAFF. CDR3 sequence (DNA): TGTGCCAGCAGTGAAGCAGGTTTAGGTGAAGCTTTCTTT.

This chain uses TRBV4-1 with TRBJ2-7, with D possibly TRBD2 on 6 matching bases. Trimming took off 3 bases at V and 6 bases at J, with 9 bases between the two ends. The CDR3 contains 12 residues. Germline values: CDR1 MGHRA, CDR2 YSYEKL. The CDR3 DNA sequence: TGCGCCAGCAGCCAGCTGGGGGGCGAGCAGTACTTC. Translating gives CASSQLGGEQYF.

V gene TRBV5-6 combines with J gene TRBJ1-6; D is possibly TRBD1 (5 bases). The CDR3 contains 13 residues. CDR1 is SGHDT and CDR2 is YYEEEE in the germline V gene. V was cut by 3 bases and J by 14 bases, with 15 bases left in between. In nucleotides, the CDR3 is TGTGCCAGCAGCTCCCCCCGGGGGGGGGCCCTCCACTTT. It is translated as CASSSPRGGALHF.

J is TRBJ1-5 and V is TRBV6-5, with D unclear. Germline CDR1 is MNHEY and CDR2 is SVGAGI. This CDR3 has 13 residues. Trimming cost V 0 bases and J 4 bases, with 4 bases left between them. The chain's CDR3 is CASSYSENQPQHF. CDR3 coding DNA: TGTGCCAGCAGTTACTCGGAAAATCAGCCCCAGCATTTT.

The gene calls are TRBV5-5 and TRBJ1-5, with 7 positions matching TRBD1. Losses at the gene ends were 3 bases for V and 3 bases for J; bases not matched to a gene: 6. This CDR3 has 15 residues. The germline gives CDR1 SGHKS, CDR2 YYEKEE (reference sequence). CDR3 sequence: CASSSQGGINQPQHF. CDR3 coding DNA: TGTGCCAGCAGCTCGCAGGGGGGAATCAATCAGCCCCAGCATTTT.

The chain links TRBV7-2 to TRBJ2-4, with D possibly TRBD2 on 6 matching bases. Germline V CDR1 and CDR2: SGHTA, FQGNSA. The CDR3 extends over 14 amino acids. Trimming shortened V by 6 bases and J by 9 bases, and 18 bases separated the two germline ends. This CDR3 reads CASRHRDFGGIQYF. The CDR3 DNA reads as TGTGCCAGCAGACACCGGGACTTTGGGGGCATTCAGTACTTC.

The chain carries TRBV6-2 or TRBV6-3 and TRBJ2-7, with 8 bases fitting TRBD2. V was pared by 4 bases and J by 2 bases, with 7 bases of the junction left unmatched. The CDR3 totals 15 residues. Looked up from germline, CDR1 is MNHEY and CDR2 is SVGEGT. The CDR3 coding sequence is TGTGCCAGCAGTTCATTAACTAGCGGAACCTACGAGCAGTACTTC. It codes for CASSSLTSGTYEQYF.

The chain combines TRBV13 with TRBJ2-2; TRBD1 agrees at 9 bases. Per the germline V gene, CDR1 is PRHDT and CDR2 is FYEKMQ (reference sequence). CDR3 length: 14 amino acids. Losses at the gene ends were 10 bases for V and 5 bases for J; bases not matched to a gene: 8. Here the CDR3 DNA reads TGTGCCACCGCCGGGACAGGGATAACCGGGGAGCTGTTTTTT. Translated: CATAGTGITGELFF.

On this clone: This sample includes further DNA sequences coding for the same CDR3. This chain joins TRBV5-1 and TRBJ2-7, with 8 bases matching TRBD2. This CDR3 has 15 residues. Germline trimming cut 0 bases from V and 2 bases from J; bases unmatched to any gene: 4. The germline V gene has CDR1 SGHRS and CDR2 YFSETQ. The CDR3 nucleotides read TGCGCCAGCAGCTTGGGCGGGGGGCCTACCTACGAGCAGTACTTC. Amino acids: CASSLGGGPTYEQYF.

In DNA, the CDR3 is TGTGCCAGCAGTTCCCGCGGTTTTGGGGCCTACGAGCAGTACTTC. This codes for CASSSRGFGAYEQYF. The rearrangement joins TRBV27 to TRBJ2-7; D gene ambiguous. Germline CDR1 is MNHEY and CDR2 is SMNVEV (reference sequence). Deletions cut 4 bases from V and 2 bases from J, with 15 bases between. This CDR3 is built from 15 residues.

As to this clone: Other DNA sequences in the sample encode the same CDR3. The chain combines TRBV9 with TRBJ2-6, with no clear D. Germline V gene data show CDR1 as SGDLS and CDR2 as YYNGEE. V was pared by 2 bases and J by 3 bases, with 3 bases between. The CDR3 is 13 residues long. CDR3 loop: CASSVLGANVLTF. CDR3 nucleotides: TGTGCCAGCAGCGTGCTTGGGGCCAACGTCCTGACTTTC. Full variable domain (remainder filled in from reference TRBV9 and TRBJ2-6): DSGVTQTPKHLITATGQRVTLRCSPRSGDLSVYWYQQSLDQGLQFLIQYYNGEERAKGNILERFSAQQFPDLHSELNLSSLELGDSALYFCASSVLGANVLTFGAGSRLTVL.

The genes are TRBV6-1 and TRBJ2-5, with a tentative D call TRBD2 (7 bases). V gave up 1 base and J gave up 5 bases, with 11 bases separating them. This CDR3 spans 14 amino acids. Germline CDR1 MNHNS, CDR2 SASEGT. The CDR3: CASSEEGGAETQYF. CDR3 DNA sequence: TGTGCCAGCAGTGAAGAGGGGGGGGCGGAGACCCAGTACTTC.

The rearrangement uses TRBV28 and TRBJ1-2, with TRBD1 identical over 7 bases. V was clipped by 7 bases and J by 7 bases; unmatched bases: 15. The CDR3 consists of 15 residues. Germline lookup yields CDR1 MDHEN and CDR2 SYDVKM. CDR3 protein: CASTPPGTAVGGYTF. DNA of the CDR3: TGTGCCAGCACCCCCCCGGGGACAGCCGTCGGTGGCTACACCTTC.

The chain carries TRBV5-1 and TRBJ2-1, with D perhaps matching TRBD1 or TRBD2 (5 bases each). The V end was cut by 0 bases, the J end by 9 bases, with 16 bases between. Germline V lookup: CDR1 SGHRS, CDR2 YFSETQ. This CDR3 spans 15 amino acids. CDR3 nucleotides: TGCGCCAGCAGCTTGGTTGTGGGGGACCCACGTGAGCAGTTCTTC. This sequence encodes CASSLVVGDPREQFF.

This clone was seen a single time. The V call is TRBV3-1 (or the pseudogene TRBV3-2), the J call TRBJ2-2, with D perhaps TRBD1 (7 bases). Germline V CDR1 and CDR2: LGHDT, YNNKEL (reference sequence). Trimming cost V 3 bases and J 5 bases, with 22 bases left between them. The CDR3 extends over 18 amino acids. The CDR3 region is CASSQGALQGTGTGELFF. The DNA of the CDR3 is TGTGCCAGCAGCCAGGGGGCCCTACAGGGGACTGGTACCGGGGAGCTGTTTTTT.